This passage covers 19 T cell receptor beta chains from one sample sequenced in a study of cytomegalovirus exposure and HLA in healthy donors. The PCR ran on 60 Vbeta and 13 Jbeta primers. Assay: immunoSEQ multiplex PCR; the TCRdb copy retains only in-frame clones and omits some. Of around 91,000 clones in the sample, under 75% are singletons; the top ten hold 2.3%. Sequenced: PBMCs. The receptors come from a human donor in good health.

This clone occurred once. The CDR3 here is CASSLQGVGNTEAFF. The CDR3 DNA sequence: TGTGCCAGCAGCTTACAAGGGGTTGGTAACACTGAAGCTTTCTTT. This chain joins TRBV6-5 and TRBJ1-1; tentative D call: TRBD1 (5 bases). This CDR3 is 15 amino acids long. Between the trimmed V and J ends, which lost 6 bases and 2 bases, there was a span of 16 bases. Germline V gene data show CDR1 as MNHEY and CDR2 as SVGAGI.

The chain links TRBV4-2 to TRBJ2-5, with TRBD2 matching over 10 bases. The CDR3 has 16 amino acids. Germline lookup yields CDR1 LGHNA and CDR2 YNFKEQ. With V trimmed by 3 bases and J by 5 bases, 9 bases remained unmatched. This CDR3 reads CASSQPGTSVGETQYF. CDR3 nucleotides: TGTGCCAGCAGCCAGCCCGGGACTAGCGTCGGGGAGACCCAGTACTTC.

This clone was recorded a few times. The genes are TRBV29-1 and TRBJ2-5; 8 nucleotides agree with TRBD1. This CDR3 is built from 15 residues. From germline, CDR1 is SQVTM and CDR2 ANQGSEA. Losses at the gene ends were 6 bases for V and 5 bases for J; bases not matched to a gene: 14. The CDR3 here is CSVRRPGRGRETQYF. CDR3 DNA sequence: TGCAGCGTCCGCCGTCCGGGCAGGGGGCGTGAGACCCAGTACTTC.

The J gene is TRBJ2-4, the V gene TRBV11-3, with TRBD2 identical over 7 bases. This CDR3 has 14 amino acids. Losses at the gene ends were 5 bases for V and 5 bases for J; bases not matched to a gene: 6. Germline V gene sequence: CDR1 SGHNT, CDR2 YENEEA. This CDR3 is CASSRRDYQNIQYF. DNA of the CDR3: TGTGCCAGCAGCCGTCGGGACTACCAAAACATTCAGTACTTC.

This chain joins TRBV7-2 and TRBJ1-1; D is ambiguous. Germline V CDR1 and CDR2: SGHTA, FQGNSA. The CDR3 has 12 amino acids. Trimming cost V 0 bases and J 7 bases, with 6 bases left between them. CDR3 sequence reads: CASSLAYSEAFF. The CDR3 DNA reads as TGTGCCAGCAGCTTAGCATACAGTGAAGCTTTCTTT.

This rearrangement joins TRBV5-1 to TRBJ2-7; 7 bases align to TRBD2. The CDR3 consists of 16 residues. Germline loops: CDR1 SGHRS, CDR2 YFSETQ. Trimming removed 0 bases from V and 3 bases from J; junction bases left unmatched: 9. The CDR3 here is CASSLVAGPGGYEQYF. The DNA for the CDR3 is TGCGCCAGCAGCTTGGTCGCGGGGCCGGGGGGCTACGAGCAGTACTTC.

The gene calls are TRBV5-4 and TRBJ2-5; 8 bases line up with TRBD1. Germline CDR1 reads SGHNT; CDR2 reads YYREEE (reference sequence). V gave up 4 bases and J gave up 2 bases; unmatched junction bases: 4. The CDR3 loop spans 14 amino acids. CDR3 protein: CASSPGGRQETQYF. DNA of the CDR3: TGTGCCAGCAGCCCAGGGGGCAGGCAAGAGACCCAGTACTTC. The full variable domain, rest sourced from reference TRBV5-4 and TRBJ2-5, is ETGVTQSPTHLIKTRGQQVTLRCSSQSGHNTVSWYQQALGQGPQFIFQYYREEENGRGNFPPRFSGLQFPNYSSELNVNALELDDSALYLCASSPGGRQETQYFGPGTRLLVL.

There are a few counts of this clone. Germline and junction disagree at one end, which may indicate a read error. The chain employs TRBV2 and TRBJ1-2; D perhaps matches TRBD1 (5 bases). Germline CDR1 is SNHLY and CDR2 is FYNNEI. The CDR3 contains 14 residues. The CDR3 sequence is CASTRGDLNYGYNF. The CDR3 DNA is TGTGCCAGCACCCGGGGGGACCTAAACTATGGCTACAACTTC.

This chain joins TRBV4-3 and TRBJ2-2; D unclear. The CDR3 sequence is 15 residues long. Looked up from germline, CDR1 is LGHNA and CDR2 is YSLEER. Trimming left V 0 bases short and J 0 bases short, with 5 bases between. The CDR3 here is CASSQDLANTGELFF. CDR3 DNA: TGCGCCAGCAGCCAAGATCTCGCGAACACCGGGGAGCTGTTTTTT.

The chain has TRBV7-8 and TRBJ2-1, with 13 bases that match TRBD2. CDR3 length equals 16 residues. CDR1 is SGHVS and CDR2 is FQNEAQ in the germline V gene. Trimming took 1 base from V and 4 from J; bases not matched to a gene: 1. The CDR3 region is CASSLVGLAGYNEQFF. The CDR3 DNA is TGTGCCAGCAGCTTAGTGGGACTAGCGGGGTACAATGAGCAGTTCTTC.

The chain combines TRBV6-1 with TRBJ1-6; D unresolved. The CDR3 runs to 15 residues. Trimming shortened V by 3 bases and J by 4 bases, and 10 bases separated the two germline ends. In germline, CDR1 is MNHNS, CDR2 SASEGT. CDR3 loop: CASSETGKYNSPLHF. Here the CDR3 DNA reads TGTGCCAGCAGTGAGACGGGGAAATATAATTCACCCCTCCACTTT.

The chain joins TRBV25-1 to TRBJ2-1, with 8 bases fitting TRBD1. The CDR3 length is 15 residues. Unmatched junction bases numbered 7, after V lost 7 bases and J lost 2 bases. The germline V gene encodes CDR1 MGHDK and CDR2 SYGVNS. The CDR3 reads CASKFSQGAYNEQFF. In DNA form, the CDR3 reads TGTGCCAGCAAATTTTCACAGGGGGCCTACAATGAGCAGTTCTTC.

This clone was detected only a few times. The rearrangement uses TRBV7-8 and TRBJ1-4; tentative D call: TRBD1 (6 bases). CDR1 is SGHVS and CDR2 is FQNEAQ in the germline V gene. The CDR3 covers 14 residues. Trimming shortened V by 0 bases and J by 8 bases, and 10 bases separated the two germline ends. The CDR3 DNA sequence: TGTGCCAGCAGCTTAGCGCTGCAGGGGGAAAAACTGTTTTTT. Translation: CASSLALQGEKLFF.

The chain couples TRBV11-2 to TRBJ2-5; 7 nucleotides agree with TRBD2. The length of the CDR3 is 15 residues. With V trimmed by 3 bases and J by 2 bases, 6 bases remained unmatched. The germline V gene encodes CDR1 SGHAT and CDR2 FQNNGV. CDR3 bases: TGTGCCAGCAGCTTCCTCGCTAGCGGACAAGAGACCCAGTACTTC. Translating it yields CASSFLASGQETQYF.

V usage is TRBV7-3 and J usage is TRBJ1-1; D not certain. The CDR3 consists of 13 residues. Germline-derived CDR1 and CDR2 are SGHTA and FQGTGA. Trimming shortened V by 1 base and J by 5 bases, and 8 bases separated the two germline ends. In DNA form, the CDR3 reads TGTGCCAGCAGCTTAAGTGTCAGGACTGAAGCTTTCTTT. Protein product: CASSLSVRTEAFF.

This clone was found once. This rearrangement joins TRBV18 to TRBJ2-5; 7 bases match TRBD1. The CDR3 has 13 amino acids. Germline CDR1 KGHSH, CDR2 LQKENI. Unmatched junction bases numbered 2, after V lost 3 bases and J lost 4 bases. The CDR3, as DNA: TGTGCCAGCTCACCGTACAGGGGAGAGACCCAGTACTTC. This sequence encodes CASSPYRGETQYF.

The chain links TRBV29-1 to TRBJ2-1, with a tentative D call TRBD2 (6 bases). Trimming cost V 7 bases and J 13 bases, with 17 bases left between them. CDR3 length equals 11 residues. The germline V gene has CDR1 SQVTM and CDR2 ANQGSEA. CDR3 sequence: CSANSGWDQFF. DNA of the CDR3: TGCAGCGCAAATAGCGGTTGGGATCAGTTCTTC.

The chain couples TRBV4-3 to TRBJ2-3; TRBD2 matches at 9 bases. The germline CDR1 and CDR2 sequences are LGHNA and YSLEER. V was clipped by 1 base and J by 6 bases; unmatched bases: 5. The CDR3 runs to 15 residues. CDR3 in DNA: TGCGCCAGCAGCCAAGGGCTAGCGGGGTACGATACGCAGTATTTT. Translated, it gives CASSQGLAGYDTQYF.

V and J are TRBV5-4 and TRBJ2-7; 10 bases fit TRBD2. CDR3 length equals 15 residues. Germline loops: CDR1 SGHNT, CDR2 YYREEE (reference sequence). J was trimmed by 7 bases and V by 1 base; bases with no gene match: 8. This CDR3 reads CASSLSGGARWEQYF. The CDR3 nucleotides read TGTGCCAGCAGCTTGAGCGGGGGGGCGAGATGGGAGCAGTACTTC. Supplemented by reference TRBV5-4 and TRBJ2-7, the full variable domain reads ETGVTQSPTHLIKTRGQQVTLRCSSQSGHNTVSWYQQALGQGPQFIFQYYREEENGRGNFPPRFSGLQFPNYSSELNVNALELDDSALYLCASSLSGGARWEQYFGPGTRLTVT.